The 19 T cell receptor beta chains presented below share a single source sample, sequenced in a study of beta chain features in type 1 diabetes (dated by TCRdb to the late 2010s). Library creation used the immunoSEQ multiplex PCR assay. All of the isolated RNA was reverse transcribed with the High Capacity cDNA Reverse Transcription Kit, so expressed TCRB transcripts were sequenced. TCRdb stores this immuneACCESS table with in-frame sequences only. Part of the clones is absent; in the studies checked, under half of the shortfall reflects unresolved V genes, and no reason is known for the rest. The sample data list 620,000 or so clones, and around 15% of these were observed just once. Around 0.1% of the sample belongs to the ten largest clones. Sequencing input: naive CD4+ T cells from blood. Sample cell subset or site, as interpreted from the label and publication: true naive CD4+ T cells. The origin of the receptors is a young man in good health.

A few counts support this clone. The rearrangement joins TRBV6-6 to TRBJ1-4; 8 nucleotides match TRBD1. Germline V gives CDR1 MNHNY, CDR2 SVGAGI (reference sequence). This CDR3 is built from 14 residues. J lost 8 bases, V lost 2 bases, and 4 bases had no gene match. CDR3 loop: CASSYRQGNEKLFF. In DNA form, the CDR3 reads TGTGCCAGCAGTTACCGACAGGGGAACGAAAAACTGTTTTTT.

V usage is TRBV9 and J usage is TRBJ2-4, with D maybe TRBD1 (6 bases). This CDR3 has 16 residues. V lost 2 bases and J lost 2, with 14 bases in between. CDR1 and CDR2 (germline): SGDLS, YYNGEE. Written as DNA, the CDR3 is TGTGCCAGCAGCGTCTCCCTGGGACATCCCAAAAACATTCAGTACTTC. It is translated as CASSVSLGHPKNIQYF.

In its sample, this clone was seen a few times. This chain uses TRBV14 with TRBJ2-3; D not resolved. Germline values: CDR1 SGHDN, CDR2 FVKESK. CDR3 size: 13 residues. The V end lost 4 bases, the J end lost 1 base, and 6 bases lay between the germline ends. The DNA for the CDR3 is TGTGCCAGCAGCCCTACAGGCACAGATACGCAGTATTTT. This codes for CASSPTGTDTQYF. Together with reference TRBV14 and TRBJ2-3, the CDR3 gives the full variable domain: EAGVTQFPSHSVIEKGQTVTLRCDPISGHDNLYWYRRVMGKEIKFLLHFVKESKQDESGMPNNRFLAERTGGTYSTLKVQPAELEDSGVYFCASSPTGTDTQYFGPGTRLTVL.

This rearrangement joins TRBV9 to TRBJ2-1; TRBD2 aligns across 9 bases. Germline loops: CDR1 SGDLS, CDR2 YYNGEE. The CDR3 covers 16 residues. V shed 0 bases and J 4 bases; nucleotides not matched to a gene: 5. CDR3 sequence: CASSVGLAGTYNEQFF. DNA of the CDR3: TGTGCCAGCAGCGTAGGTCTAGCGGGAACTTACAATGAGCAGTTCTTC. The entire variable domain, with the rest obtained from reference TRBV9 and TRBJ2-1, is as follows: DSGVTQTPKHLITATGQRVTLRCSPRSGDLSVYWYQQSLDQGLQFLIQYYNGEERAKGNILERFSAQQFPDLHSELNLSSLELGDSALYFCASSVGLAGTYNEQFFGPGTRLTVL.

This chain connects TRBV29-1 to TRBJ2-1; either TRBD1 or TRBD2 may fit D (5 bases each). Germline loops: CDR1 SQVTM, CDR2 ANQGSEA. V lost 0 bases, J lost 7 bases, and 13 bases lay in between. The CDR3 runs 14 residues. CDR3 coding DNA: TGCAGCGTTGAAGAGGAATGGGACGCAAATGAGCAGTTCTTC. Translating gives CSVEEEWDANEQFF.

This clone turned up a few times. This sequence joins TRBV7-2 and TRBJ2-7, with D perhaps assigned TRBD1 or TRBD2 (6 bases each). With 5 bases removed from V and 1 base from J, the gap between germline ends came to 15 bases. Germline V gene lookup returns CDR1 SGHTA and CDR2 FQGNSA. CDR3 length: 15 amino acids. CDR3 amino acids: CASSLQGLPSYEQYF. In DNA, the CDR3 is TGTGCCAGCAGCCTACAGGGACTCCCATCCTACGAGCAGTACTTC. Using reference TRBV7-2 and TRBJ2-7 for the parts outside the CDR3, the full variable domain is GAGVSQSPSNKVTEKGKDVELRCDPISGHTALYWYRQSLGQGLEFLIYFQGNSAPDKSGLPSDRFSAERTGGSVSTLTIQRTQQEDSAVYLCASSLQGLPSYEQYFGPGTRLTVT.

This clone was counted between two and nine times. The J gene is TRBJ2-1, the V gene TRBV9, with 11 bases identical to TRBD2. Germline lookup yields CDR1 SGDLS and CDR2 YYNGEE. Germline trimming cut 3 bases from V and 0 bases from J; bases unmatched to any gene: 11. The CDR3 is 19 amino acids. The CDR3 nucleotides read TGTGCCAGCAGCGGCTCTAGCGGGGGGAGTGATAGCTCCTACAATGAGCAGTTCTTC. It is translated as CASSGSSGGSDSSYNEQFF. The full variable domain, rest sourced from reference TRBV9 and TRBJ2-1, is DSGVTQTPKHLITATGQRVTLRCSPRSGDLSVYWYQQSLDQGLQFLIQYYNGEERAKGNILERFSAQQFPDLHSELNLSSLELGDSALYFCASSGSSGGSDSSYNEQFFGPGTRLTVL.

This chain joins TRBV11-3 and TRBJ2-2; 7 bases match TRBD1. V was pared by 5 bases and J by 5 bases, with 8 bases of the junction left unmatched. The CDR3 runs 15 residues. Per the germline V gene, CDR1 is SGHNT and CDR2 is YENEEA. The CDR3 DNA sequence: TGTGCCAGCAGCCCCAGACAGGGTAGTACCGGGGAGCTGTTTTTT. Its protein product is CASSPRQGSTGELFF.

V is TRBV10-3 and J is TRBJ2-7; no firm D call. The ends were cut back, 3 bases at V and 6 bases at J, with 9 bases in the middle. Germline CDR1 ENHRY, CDR2 SYGVKD. CDR3 size: 12 residues. CDR3 in amino acids: CAISEGVPEQYF. The CDR3 region has the DNA TGTGCCATCAGTGAAGGAGTCCCCGAGCAGTACTTC.

The genes are TRBV9 and TRBJ1-2; 9 positions agree with TRBD1. Trimming at V came to 7 bases and at J to 7 bases, leaving 11 bases not matched to a gene. The germline gives CDR1 SGDLS, CDR2 YYNGEE. The CDR3 sequence is 14 residues long. CDR3 DNA sequence: TGTGCCAGCGGTTCCGGGACAGGGAAGGGTGGCTACACCTTC. It translates to CASGSGTGKGGYTF.

The chain couples TRBV6-5 to TRBJ2-2; TRBD2 aligns across 13 bases. CDR1 and CDR2 (germline): MNHEY, SVGAGI. This CDR3 is 16 amino acids long. V shed 0 bases, J shed 6 bases, and the junction held 1 base outside the gene matches. The CDR3 bases are TGTGCCAGCAGTTACTCGGGACTAGCGGGACCCGGGGAGCTGTTTTTT. Translation: CASSYSGLAGPGELFF.

The rearrangement joins TRBV19 to TRBJ2-5; unclear D gene. CDR1 and CDR2 from the germline V gene are LNHDA and SQIVND (reference sequence). V lost 7 bases to trimming and J lost 3 bases, with 12 bases between them. The CDR3 has 13 residues. The CDR3 DNA is TGTGCCAGTAACCACCGTCAAAAAGAGACCCAGTACTTC. It yields the protein CASNHRQKETQYF.

The rearrangement links TRBV6-1 to TRBJ2-2; no firm D call. V gave up 3 bases and J gave up 1 base, with 9 bases separating them. This CDR3 region has 15 residues. The germline V gene encodes CDR1 MNHNS and CDR2 SASEGT. Here the CDR3 reads CASSEWAVNTGELFF. In DNA form, the CDR3 reads TGTGCCAGCAGTGAGTGGGCAGTGAACACCGGGGAGCTGTTTTTT.

This clone was seen more than once but under ten times. This chain uses TRBV6-5 with TRBJ2-2; the match to TRBD1 covers 8 bases. The junction had 4 bases not matched to a gene; V was cut back by 4 bases and J by 6 bases. The CDR3 extends over 14 amino acids. Germline V gene lookup returns CDR1 MNHEY and CDR2 SVGAGI. The DNA for the CDR3 is TGTGCCAGCAGTTTCGACAGGGGTTCCGGGGAGCTGTTTTTT. Residues: CASSFDRGSGELFF.

A few counts support this clone. This sequence joins TRBV7-2 and TRBJ1-6; 7 bases are a match to TRBD1. This CDR3 contains 15 residues. The V and J ends lost 1 base and 9 bases, in that order; junction bases with no gene match: 6. Germline V gene sequence: CDR1 SGHTA, CDR2 FQGNSA. Here the CDR3 DNA reads TGTGCCAGCAGCTTAGGGGACAGAGCAGTTTCACCCCTCCACTTT. Encoded protein: CASSLGDRAVSPLHF.

The V call is TRBV4-3, the J call TRBJ2-1; TRBD2 matches 16 bases. From germline, CDR1 is LGHNA and CDR2 YSLEER. V gave up 0 bases and J gave up 0 bases; unmatched junction bases: 11. This CDR3 comprises 22 residues. The CDR3: CASSQEHLTGLAGGPSYNEQFF. The CDR3, as DNA: TGCGCCAGCAGCCAAGAGCATCTTACGGGACTAGCGGGAGGGCCCTCCTACAATGAGCAGTTCTTC.

V usage is TRBV14 and J usage is TRBJ2-1; TRBD1 is a possible D gene (6 bases). The length of the CDR3 is 18 residues. V was pared by 1 base and J by 12 bases, with 28 bases between. The V gene's germline CDR1 is SGHDN and CDR2 FVKESK. CDR3 in amino acids: CASSQVPPGATLEFRQFF. The CDR3 DNA follows: TGTGCCAGCAGCCAAGTGCCTCCAGGGGCTACCCTTGAATTTCGGCAGTTCTTC.

V is TRBV7-3 and J is TRBJ1-3; D gene unclear. CDR3 length: 14 amino acids. V was trimmed by 3 bases and J by 0 bases, leaving 6 bases between them. Germline V gene sequence: CDR1 SGHTA, CDR2 FQGTGA. The CDR3 region is CASSFSNSGNTIYF. The CDR3 DNA is TGTGCCAGCAGCTTTTCGAACTCTGGAAACACCATATATTTT.

V gene TRBV6-5 combines with J gene TRBJ1-2; TRBD1 is a possible D gene (6 bases). The CDR3 sequence is 15 residues long. Germline V gene lookup returns CDR1 MNHEY and CDR2 SVGAGI. V lost 5 bases to trimming and J lost 5 bases, with 18 bases between them. In nucleotides, the CDR3 is TGTGCCAGCAGTACCTTAGAAGGGGGAAGGTATGGCTACACCTTC. It encodes CASSTLEGGRYGYTF.